This TCR beta chain originates from a study of blood T cells in healthy people across ages. This clonotype was seen a few times. The authors ran a second PCR of roughly 6 to 12 cycles using a sample-barcoded 5' primer and a J-beta primer mix. TCRdb reprocessed the 5' RACE reads with MiXCR, giving one entry per CDR3 protein. Of about 680,000 distinct CDR3 sequences in the sample, around half are singletons; the top ten hold under 35%. Material for sequencing was blood. The receptor comes from a woman aged 60-75 years in good health.

The CDR3 coding sequence is TGCGCCAGCAGCTTGGGGCTAGGATCAGACGAGCAGTACTTC. It specifies CASSLGLGSDEQYF. The rearrangement uses TRBV5-1 and TRBJ2-7; D not certain. This CDR3 contains 14 residues. The germline gives CDR1 SGHRS, CDR2 YFSETQ. The V gene lost 0 bases and the J gene lost 5 bases, with 12 bases spanning the gap.